The TCR beta chain under discussion was sequenced for a study of blood T cell repertoires in COVID-19. Study overall: Material from acute and convalescent COVID-19 was sourced from the United States, Italy and Spain. Sources were T cells, B-cell-depleted T cells, or PBMCs; the material itself was cDNA or gDNA.

As processed by the authors: Nucleated cell counts were estimated from reference gene primer amplification. TCRdb's table, derived via immunoSEQ multiplex PCR, lists solely in-frame clones and lacks some. V and J calls and clone size come straight from that table; D and trimming were deduced from the DNA. The data show fewer than 130,000 clones, roughly 85% seen once. The CDR3 covers 15 residues. CDR1 and CDR2 from the germline V gene are DFQATT and SNEGSKA (reference sequence). Trimming shortened V by 3 bases and J by 0 bases, and 14 bases separated the two germline ends. The sequencing input was peripheral blood. This TCR was sampled from a human donor in a cohort sampled during active COVID-19. This chain links TRBV20-1 with TRBJ1-2, with no clear D. DNA of the CDR3: TGCAGTGCTAGTCCAGGACTGAATACTAACTATGGCTACACCTTC. Its translation is CSASPGLNTNYGYTF.